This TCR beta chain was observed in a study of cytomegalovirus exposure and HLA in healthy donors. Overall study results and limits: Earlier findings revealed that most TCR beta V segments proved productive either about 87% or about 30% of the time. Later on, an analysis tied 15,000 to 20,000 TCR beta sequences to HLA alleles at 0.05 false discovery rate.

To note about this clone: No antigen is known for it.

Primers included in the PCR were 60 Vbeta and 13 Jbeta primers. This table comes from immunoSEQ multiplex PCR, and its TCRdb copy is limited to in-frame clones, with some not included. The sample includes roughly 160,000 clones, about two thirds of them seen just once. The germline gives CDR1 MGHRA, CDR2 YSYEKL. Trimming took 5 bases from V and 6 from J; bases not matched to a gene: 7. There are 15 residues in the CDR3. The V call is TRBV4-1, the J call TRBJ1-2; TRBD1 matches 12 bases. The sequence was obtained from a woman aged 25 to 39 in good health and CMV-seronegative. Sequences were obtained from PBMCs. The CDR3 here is CASSDPGQGADGYTF. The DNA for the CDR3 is TGCGCCAGCAGCGACCCGGGACAGGGGGCAGATGGCTACACCTTC.